The entry that follows covers one T cell receptor beta chain sequence. Its antigen remains unidentified. This record comes from a study of cytomegalovirus exposure and HLA in healthy donors. The study, taken as a whole, reports: A later analysis revealed that TCR association rates differed between HLA loci, peaking at DRB1 and bottoming out at HLA-C. In a later analysis, V- and J-gene trimming of beta chains associated with a DCLRE1C missense variant, replicated independently.

V gave up 6 bases and J gave up 5 bases; unmatched junction bases: 7. Germline CDR1 SQVTM, CDR2 ANQGSEA. The CDR3 runs 14 residues. The primer mix had 60 Vbeta and 13 Jbeta primers. Sequencing used immunoSEQ multiplex PCR; TCRdb keeps in-frame clones, though not all of them. The sample features tens of thousands of clones, with more than 3.5% in its top ten. The receptor was derived from a woman between 35 and 50 years old in good health and CMV-seropositive. Sequenced: PBMCs. The V call is TRBV29-1, the J call TRBJ2-1; TRBD2 matches at 10 bases. The CDR3 sequence: CSVNSGRLDNEQFF. The CDR3 bases are TGCAGCGTCAATAGCGGGAGGCTCGACAATGAGCAGTTCTTC.